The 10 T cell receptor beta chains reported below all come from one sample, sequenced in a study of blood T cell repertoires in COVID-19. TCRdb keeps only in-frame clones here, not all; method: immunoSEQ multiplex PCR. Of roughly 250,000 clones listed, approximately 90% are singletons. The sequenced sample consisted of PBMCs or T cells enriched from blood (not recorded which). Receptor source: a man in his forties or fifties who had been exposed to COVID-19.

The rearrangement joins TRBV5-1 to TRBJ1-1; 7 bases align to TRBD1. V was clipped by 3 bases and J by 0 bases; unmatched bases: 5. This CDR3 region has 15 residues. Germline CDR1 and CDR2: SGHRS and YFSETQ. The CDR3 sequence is CASSSGTVLNTEAFF. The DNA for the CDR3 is TGCGCCAGCAGCTCAGGGACAGTTCTGAACACTGAAGCTTTCTTT.

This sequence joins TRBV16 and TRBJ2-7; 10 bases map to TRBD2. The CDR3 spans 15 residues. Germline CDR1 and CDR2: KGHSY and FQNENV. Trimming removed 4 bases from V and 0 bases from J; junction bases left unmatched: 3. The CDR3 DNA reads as TGTGCCAGCAGCCTAGGACTAGCGGTCTCCTACGAGCAGTACGTC. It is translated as CASSLGLAVSYEQYV.

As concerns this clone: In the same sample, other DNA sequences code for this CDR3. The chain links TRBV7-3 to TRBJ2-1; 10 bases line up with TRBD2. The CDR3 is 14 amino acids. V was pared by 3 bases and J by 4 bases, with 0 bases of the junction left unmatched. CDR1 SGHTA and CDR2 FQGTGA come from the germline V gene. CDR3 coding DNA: TGTGCCAGCAGCTTGACTAGCGGGTACAATGAGCAGTTCTTC. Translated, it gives CASSLTSGYNEQFF.

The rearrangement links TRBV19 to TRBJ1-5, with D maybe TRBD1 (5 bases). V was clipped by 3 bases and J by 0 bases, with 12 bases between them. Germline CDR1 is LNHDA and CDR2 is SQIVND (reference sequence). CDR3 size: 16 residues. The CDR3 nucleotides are TGTGCCAGTAGTATGGTGGGGGGATATAGCAATCAGCCCCAGCATTTT. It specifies CASSMVGGYSNQPQHF.

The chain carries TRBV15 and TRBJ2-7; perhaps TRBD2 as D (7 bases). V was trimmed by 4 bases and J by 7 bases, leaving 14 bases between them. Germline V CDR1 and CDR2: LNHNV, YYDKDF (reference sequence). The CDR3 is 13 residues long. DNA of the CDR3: TGTGCCACCAGCAAGTACAGGGAGGGGGAGCAGTACGTC. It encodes CATSKYREGEQYV.

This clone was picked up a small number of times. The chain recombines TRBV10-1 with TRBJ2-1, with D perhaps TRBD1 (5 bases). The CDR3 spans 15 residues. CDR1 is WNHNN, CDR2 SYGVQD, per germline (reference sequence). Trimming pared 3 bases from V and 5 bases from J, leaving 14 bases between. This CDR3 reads CASSDRPDSHNEQFF. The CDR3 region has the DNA TGCGCCAGCAGTGATAGACCCGACAGCCACAATGAGCAGTTCTTC.

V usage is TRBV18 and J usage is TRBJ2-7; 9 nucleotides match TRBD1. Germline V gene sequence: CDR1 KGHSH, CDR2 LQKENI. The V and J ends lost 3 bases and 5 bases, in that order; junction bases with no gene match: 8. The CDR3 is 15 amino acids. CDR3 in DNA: TGTGCCAGCTCACCGGGCTGGGACAGGGTCAACGAGCAGTACTTC. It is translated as CASSPGWDRVNEQYF. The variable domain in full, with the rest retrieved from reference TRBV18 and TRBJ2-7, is NAGVMQNPRHLVRRRGQEARLRCSPMKGHSHVYWYRQLPEEGLKFMVYLQKENIIDESGMPKERFSAEFPKEGPSILRIQQVVRGDSAAYFCASSPGWDRVNEQYFGPGTRLTVT.

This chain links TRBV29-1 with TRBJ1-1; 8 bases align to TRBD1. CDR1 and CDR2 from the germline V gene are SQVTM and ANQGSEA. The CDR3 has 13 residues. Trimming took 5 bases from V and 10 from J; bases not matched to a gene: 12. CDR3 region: CSVYLNGQGGAFF. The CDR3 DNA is TGCAGCGTTTACTTAAACGGACAGGGTGGAGCTTTCTTT.

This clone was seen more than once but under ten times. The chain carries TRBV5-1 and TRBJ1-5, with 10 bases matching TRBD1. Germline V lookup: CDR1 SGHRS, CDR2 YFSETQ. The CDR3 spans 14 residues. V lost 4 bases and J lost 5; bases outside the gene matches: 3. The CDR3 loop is CASSAGTGDQPQHF. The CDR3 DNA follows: TGCGCCAGCAGCGCTGGGACAGGGGATCAGCCCCAGCATTTT.

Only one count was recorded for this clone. The CDR3 region has the DNA TGTGCCAGCAGGGCCCCAGGGAATCAGCCCCAGCATTTT. As protein: CASRAPGNQPQHF. The rearrangement links TRBV6-5 to TRBJ1-5, with D maybe TRBD1 (5 bases). The CDR3 consists of 13 residues. Germline assignment: CDR1 MNHEY and CDR2 SVGAGI. Trimming took 6 bases from V and 4 from J, leaving 10 bases between them.